Each of the 10 T cell receptor beta chains below was sequenced from the same sample in a study of blood T cell repertoires in COVID-19. Some clones are missing from TCRdb's copy, which holds only in-frame ones; the method was immunoSEQ multiplex PCR. This table holds about 110,000 clones, approximately 90% found once. Sequencing used peripheral blood. The receptor source for this set is a woman aged 80 or over with acute or convalescent COVID-19.

J is TRBJ2-5 and V is TRBV27; a weak D match, TRBD2 (6 bases). Trimming stripped 3 bases from V and 5 bases from J, with 10 bases between. The CDR3 extends over 13 amino acids. Germline CDR1 is MNHEY and CDR2 is SMNVEV (reference sequence). The CDR3 region has the DNA TGTGCCAGCAGTTTCCCGGGGGACGAGACCCAGTACTTC. This encodes CASSFPGDETQYF.

This clone was seen more than once but under ten times. J is TRBJ1-2 and V is TRBV5-1, with a possible D match to TRBD1 (5 bases). Trimming took off 4 bases at V and 4 bases at J, with 20 bases between the two ends. Germline CDR1 is SGHRS and CDR2 is YFSETQ. There are 16 residues in the CDR3. The CDR3 loop reads CASSGGTAEKGYGYTF. The CDR3 region has the DNA TGCGCCAGCAGCGGGGGGACCGCGGAGAAGGGCTATGGCTACACCTTC.

Many counts were recorded for this clone. The V gene is TRBV28, the J gene TRBJ2-7; 8 bases agree with TRBD1. Per germline, CDR1 MDHEN and CDR2 SYDVKM. CDR3 size: 15 residues. The J segment lost 2 bases and the V segment lost 6 bases, leaving 9 bases of the junction unmatched. The CDR3 region has the DNA TGTGCCAGCAGCCCCGGACAGGGAGGAACCTACGAGCAGTACTTC. Encoded protein: CASSPGQGGTYEQYF. Complete variable domain (other parts from reference TRBV28 and TRBJ2-7): DVKVTQSSRYLVKRTGEKVFLECVQDMDHENMFWYRQDPGLGLRLIYFSYDVKMKEKGDIPEGYSVSREKKERFSLILESASTNQTSMYLCASSPGQGGTYEQYFGPGTRLTVT.

The CDR3 region is CASSDWAGTNTGELFF. The CDR3 nucleotides are TGTGCCAGCAGTGATTGGGCAGGGACGAACACCGGGGAGCTGTTTTTT. The gene calls are TRBV2 and TRBJ2-2, with D possibly matching TRBD1 (5 bases). Germline V gene lookup returns CDR1 SNHLY and CDR2 FYNNEI. This CDR3 region has 16 residues. V lost 3 bases, J lost 0 bases, and 11 bases lay in between.

The chain carries TRBV4-1 and TRBJ1-2, with D unresolved. The CDR3 loop spans 19 amino acids. Germline CDR1 is MGHRA and CDR2 is YSYEKL. Trimming shortened V by 3 bases and J by 5 bases, and 28 bases separated the two germline ends. The CDR3, as DNA: TGCGCCAGCAGCCAGGCCAAGATTCTACAACGTTCCACAGCTTATGGCTACACCTTC. Its protein is CASSQAKILQRSTAYGYTF.

The chain combines TRBV2 with TRBJ2-5; 11 nucleotides match TRBD2. V gave up 7 bases and J gave up 1 base; unmatched junction bases: 2. The CDR3 consists of 14 residues. Germline CDR1 reads SNHLY; CDR2 reads FYNNEI. CDR3 residues: CASTGTSGQETQYF. The CDR3 region has the DNA TGTGCCAGCACTGGGACTAGCGGCCAAGAGACCCAGTACTTC. Variable domain in full (rest from reference TRBV2 and TRBJ2-5): EPEVTQTPSHQVTQMGQEVILRCVPISNHLYFYWYRQILGQKVEFLVSFYNNEISEKSEIFDDQFSVERPDGSNFTLKIRSTKLEDSAMYFCASTGTSGQETQYFGPGTRLLVL.

This clone showed up just once. The V call is TRBV7-7, the J call TRBJ2-3; 9 nucleotides align to TRBD2. V was clipped by 1 base and J by 4 bases; unmatched bases: 3. The germline V gene has CDR1 SSHAT and CDR2 FNYEAQ (reference sequence). This CDR3 comprises 15 residues. CDR3 bases: TGTGCCAGCAGCTTAGGTAGCGGGGGTTCAGATACGCAGTATTTT. Protein product: CASSLGSGGSDTQYF.

The chain has TRBV6-2 or TRBV6-3 and TRBJ2-5, with TRBD2 matching 8 bases. The J segment lost 5 bases and the V segment lost 2 bases, leaving 10 bases of the junction unmatched. The CDR3 totals 16 residues. CDR1 MNHEY and CDR2 SVGEGT come from the germline V gene. The CDR3 loop reads CASSYPLGLARETQYF. The CDR3 DNA is TGTGCCAGCAGTTACCCACTTGGACTAGCTCGGGAGACCCAGTACTTC.

This clone has only one observation. The rearrangement uses TRBV9 and TRBJ2-5; TRBD2 agrees at 9 bases. This CDR3 is built from 16 residues. Germline CDR1 and CDR2: SGDLS and YYNGEE. Germline trimming cut 3 bases from V and 3 bases from J; bases unmatched to any gene: 9. CDR3 DNA: TGTGCCAGCAGCGCCGCCAGCGGGGGGCAAAAAGAGACCCAGTACTTC. Protein sequence: CASSAASGGQKETQYF. The whole variable domain, filled in from reference TRBV9 and TRBJ2-5, reads DSGVTQTPKHLITATGQRVTLRCSPRSGDLSVYWYQQSLDQGLQFLIQYYNGEERAKGNILERFSAQQFPDLHSELNLSSLELGDSALYFCASSAASGGQKETQYFGPGTRLLVL.

The J gene is TRBJ2-2, the V gene TRBV7-9; possible D gene TRBD2, 6 bases. V was cut by 8 bases and J by 2 bases, with 12 bases left in between. The CDR3 covers 14 residues. The germline gives CDR1 SEHNR, CDR2 FQNEAQ (reference sequence). In nucleotides, the CDR3 is TGTGCCAGCCAACGGGGGACCAACACCGGGGAGCTGTTTTTT. This encodes CASQRGTNTGELFF.